This TCR beta chain was captured by sequencing in a study of early T cells in non-severe SARS-CoV-2 infection. Each CDR3 protein gets one entry after TCRdb re-called the 5' RACE reads with MiXCR. In the table there are about 25,000 distinct CDR3 sequences, around 5% of which are singletons. In its sample, this clonotype was seen many times. Germline CDR1 and CDR2: DFQATT and SNEGSKA (reference sequence). The CDR3 is 14 residues long. Trimming stripped 6 bases from V and 2 bases from J, with 16 bases between. The specimen sequenced was whole blood. This chain uses TRBV20-1 with TRBJ2-5; tentative D call: TRBD1 (6 bases). The TCR originated in an adult who was a healthcare worker with PCR-confirmed SARS-CoV-2 infection or an uninfected control (not recorded which). CDR3: CSADRQAAQETQYF. CDR3 in DNA: TGCAGTGCCGATCGACAGGCCGCACAAGAGACCCAGTACTTC.